This TCR beta chain stems from a study of blood T cells in healthy people across ages. Through a sample-barcoded 5' primer and a J-beta primer mix, a second PCR was run for roughly 7 to 12 cycles. From each sample, at least 2.5 million paired-end reads containing CDR3 were obtained. Each CDR3 protein is one row after TCRdb ran MiXCR on the 5' RACE reads. Among over a million distinct CDR3 sequences listed, approximately 25% were seen once. The CDR3 is 13 amino acids. Between the trimmed V and J ends, which lost 6 bases and 5 bases, there was a span of 13 bases. The table lists this clonotype with a few counts. The sample was also reused in another study, on T cells of mothers and their children. This second study says: There were over 9 million TCR beta CDR3 reads from each mother and about 3.1 million from each child.

Sequenced material: blood. This TCR derives from a girl aged 2 to 10 in good health. The chain uses TRBV12-3 or TRBV12-4 and TRBJ2-5; D may be TRBD1 or TRBD2 (5 bases each). CDR3 coding DNA: TGTGCCAGCAGGAGGGACCCCGGGGAGACCCAGTACTTC. As protein: CASRRDPGETQYF.